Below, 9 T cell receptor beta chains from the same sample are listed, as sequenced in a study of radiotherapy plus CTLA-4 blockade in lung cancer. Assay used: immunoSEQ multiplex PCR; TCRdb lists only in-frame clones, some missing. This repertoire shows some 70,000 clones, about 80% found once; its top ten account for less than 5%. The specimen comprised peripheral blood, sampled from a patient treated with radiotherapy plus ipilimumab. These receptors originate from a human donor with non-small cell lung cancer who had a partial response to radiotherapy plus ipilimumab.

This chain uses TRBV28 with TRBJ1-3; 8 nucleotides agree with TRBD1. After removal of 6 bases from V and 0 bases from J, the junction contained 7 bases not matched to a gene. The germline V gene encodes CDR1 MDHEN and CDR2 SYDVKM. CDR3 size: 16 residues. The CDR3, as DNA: TGTGCCAGCAGCTTGGGACAGGAGAGCTCTGGAAACACCATATATTTT. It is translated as CASSLGQESSGNTIYF.

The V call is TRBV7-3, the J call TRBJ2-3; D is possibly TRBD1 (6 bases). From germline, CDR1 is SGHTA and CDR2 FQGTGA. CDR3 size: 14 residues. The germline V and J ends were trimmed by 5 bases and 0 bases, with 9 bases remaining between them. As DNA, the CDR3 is TGTGCCAGCAGCATGGGGGCTAGCACAGATACGCAGTATTTT. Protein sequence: CASSMGASTDTQYF.

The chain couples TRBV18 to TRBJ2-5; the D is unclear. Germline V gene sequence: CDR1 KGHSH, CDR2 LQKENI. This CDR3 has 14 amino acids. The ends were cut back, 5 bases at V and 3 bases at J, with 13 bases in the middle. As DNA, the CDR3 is TGTGCCAGCTCAGCCGCGAGGCCTGAAGAGACCCAGTACTTC. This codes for CASSAARPEETQYF.

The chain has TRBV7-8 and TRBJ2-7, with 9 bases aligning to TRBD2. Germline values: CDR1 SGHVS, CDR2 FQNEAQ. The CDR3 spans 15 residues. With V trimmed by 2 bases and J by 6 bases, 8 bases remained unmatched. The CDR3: CASSLPPRGRAEQYF. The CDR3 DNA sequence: TGTGCCAGCAGCTTACCCCCGCGCGGGAGGGCCGAGCAGTACTTC.

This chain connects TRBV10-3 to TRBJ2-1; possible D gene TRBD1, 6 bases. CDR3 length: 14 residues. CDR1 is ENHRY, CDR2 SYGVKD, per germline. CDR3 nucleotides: TGTGCTACTTTCTCAGGGGATCCCTACAATGAGCAGTTCTTC. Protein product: CATFSGDPYNEQFF.

The CDR3 DNA reads as TGTGCCAGCAGCTTAGGGGGCGGCTTCGATACGCAGTATTTT. Residues: CASSLGGGFDTQYF. The chain links TRBV7-2 to TRBJ2-3; D possibly corresponds to TRBD1 (5 bases). In germline, CDR1 is SGHTA, CDR2 FQGNSA. The CDR3 contains 14 residues. V lost 1 base to trimming and J lost 6 bases, with 11 bases between them.

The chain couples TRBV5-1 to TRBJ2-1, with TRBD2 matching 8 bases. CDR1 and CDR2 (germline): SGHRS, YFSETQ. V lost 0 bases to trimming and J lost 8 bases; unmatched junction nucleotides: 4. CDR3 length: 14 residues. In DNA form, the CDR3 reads TGCGCCAGCAGCTTGGGGCTAGCGGGCTATGAGCAGTTCTTC. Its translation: CASSLGLAGYEQFF.

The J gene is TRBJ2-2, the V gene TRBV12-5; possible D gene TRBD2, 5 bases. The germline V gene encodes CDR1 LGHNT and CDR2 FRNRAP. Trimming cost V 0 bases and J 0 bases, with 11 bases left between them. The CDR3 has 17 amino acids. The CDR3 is CASGLVTGKTNTGELFF. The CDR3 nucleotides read TGTGCTAGTGGTTTGGTAACGGGAAAGACGAACACCGGGGAGCTGTTTTTT. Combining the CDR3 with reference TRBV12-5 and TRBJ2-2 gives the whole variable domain DARVTQTPRHKVTEMGQEVTMRCQPILGHNTVFWYRQTMMQGLELLAYFRNRAPLDDSGMPKDRFSAEMPDATLATLKIQPSEPRDSAVYFCASGLVTGKTNTGELFFGEGSRLTVL.

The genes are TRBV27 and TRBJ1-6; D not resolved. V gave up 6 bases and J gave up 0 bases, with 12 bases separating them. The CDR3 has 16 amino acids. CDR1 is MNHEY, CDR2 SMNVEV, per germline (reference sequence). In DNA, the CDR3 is TGTGCCAGCAGGCCCACGCTGAGCTCCTATAATTCACCCCTCCACTTT. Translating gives CASRPTLSSYNSPLHF.